The sequence of this T cell receptor beta chain was determined in a study of cytomegalovirus exposure and HLA in healthy donors. This clone was detected only once. The V and J ends lost 6 bases and 3 bases, in that order; junction bases with no gene match: 4. The CDR3 contains 14 residues. Germline V lookup: CDR1 MNHNS, CDR2 SASEGT. The PCR contained 60 Vbeta and 13 Jbeta primers. This table comes from immunoSEQ multiplex PCR, and its TCRdb copy is limited to in-frame clones, with some not included. The table has about 60,000 clones, 70% seen once. This TCR came from a woman aged 55-69 years in good health and CMV-seropositive. Sequencing input: PBMCs. The chain employs TRBV6-1 and TRBJ2-2, with 7 bases fitting TRBD1. The CDR3 loop reads CASRGQGDTGELFF. CDR3 DNA sequence: TGTGCCAGCAGGGGCCAGGGGGACACCGGGGAGCTGTTTTTT.